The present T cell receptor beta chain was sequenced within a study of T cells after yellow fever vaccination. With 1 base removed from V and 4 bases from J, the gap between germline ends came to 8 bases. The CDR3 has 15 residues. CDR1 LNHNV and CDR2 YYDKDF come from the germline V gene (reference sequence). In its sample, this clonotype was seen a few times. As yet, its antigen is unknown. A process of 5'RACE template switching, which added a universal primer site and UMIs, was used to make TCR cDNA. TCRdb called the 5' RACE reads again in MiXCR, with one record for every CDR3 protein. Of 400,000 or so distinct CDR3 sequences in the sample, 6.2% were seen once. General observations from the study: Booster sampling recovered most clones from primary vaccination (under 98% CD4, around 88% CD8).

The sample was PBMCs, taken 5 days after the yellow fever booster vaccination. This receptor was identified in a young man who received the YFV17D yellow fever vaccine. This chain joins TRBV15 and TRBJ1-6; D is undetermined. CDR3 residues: CATSRVRDYNSPLHF. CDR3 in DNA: TGTGCCACCAGCAGAGTTAGGGATTATAATTCACCCCTCCACTTT.